This entry is about one TCR beta chain. Generated by immunoSEQ multiplex PCR, the TCRdb table keeps only in-frame clones and is missing some. The sample records 50,000 to 70,000 clones, 60% to 85% being singletons. The data were obtained in a study of blood T cell repertoires in COVID-19. Study at large: Sample material is recorded as cDNA or gDNA derived from T cells, B-cell-depleted T cells, or PBMCs.

Germline CDR1 and CDR2: MNHEY and SMNVEV (reference sequence). This CDR3 has 14 residues. Trimming shortened V by 1 base and J by 4 bases, and 9 bases separated the two germline ends. The sequencing sample was made of peripheral blood. The rearrangement links TRBV27 to TRBJ2-3, with D possibly being TRBD2 (7 bases). This receptor was identified in a man over 45 with active or convalescent COVID-19. CDR3 DNA: TGTGCCAGCAGTTTATGGGGGGGGCCAGATACGCAGTATTTT. This translates into CASSLWGGPDTQYF.